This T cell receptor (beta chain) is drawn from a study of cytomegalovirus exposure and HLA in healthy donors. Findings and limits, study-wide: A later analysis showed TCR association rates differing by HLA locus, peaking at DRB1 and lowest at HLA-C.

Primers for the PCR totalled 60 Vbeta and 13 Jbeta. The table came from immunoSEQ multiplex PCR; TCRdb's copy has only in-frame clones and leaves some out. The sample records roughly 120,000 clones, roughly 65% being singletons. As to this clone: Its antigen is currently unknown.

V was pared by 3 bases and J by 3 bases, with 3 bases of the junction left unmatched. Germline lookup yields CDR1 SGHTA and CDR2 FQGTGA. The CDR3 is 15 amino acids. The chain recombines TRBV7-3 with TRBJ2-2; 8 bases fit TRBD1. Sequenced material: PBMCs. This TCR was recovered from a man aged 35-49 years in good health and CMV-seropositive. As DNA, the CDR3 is TGTGCCAGCAGCTTTCAGGGGGCCGACACCGGGGAGCTGTTTTTT. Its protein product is CASSFQGADTGELFF.